These 14 T cell receptor beta chains share one sample of origin, sequenced in a study of molecular identifiers for immune sequencing clone quantification. TCRdb re-called the PCR reads with MiXCR, one entry per CDR3 protein. The sample lists about 640,000 distinct CDR3 sequences, just under 20% occurring once. The sequencing input was naive CD8+ T cells from blood, with Jurkat cell RNA spiked in. Subset here: FACS-sorted CD8+CD4-CCR7+CD45RA+ naive T cells. The receptors stem from a human donor in good health. Some libraries in this study had Jurkat cell RNA spiked in.

This clonotype was found many times. V is TRBV15 and J is TRBJ1-5; D remains ambiguous. CDR1 is LNHNV, CDR2 YYDKDF, per germline (reference sequence). The length of the CDR3 is 15 residues. V was cut by 4 bases and J by 0 bases, with 10 bases left in between. CDR3 residues: CATSTGGYSNQPQHF. Written as DNA, the CDR3 is TGTGCCACCAGCACAGGAGGGTATAGCAATCAGCCCCAGCATTTT.

The chain has TRBV9 and TRBJ2-5; 13 bases align to TRBD2. This CDR3 is 15 amino acids long. The germline gives CDR1 SGDLS, CDR2 YYNGEE. The V segment lost 3 bases and the J segment 5 bases; nucleotides outside the gene matches: 4. The CDR3 loop is CASSELAGGPETQYF. In DNA, the CDR3 is TGTGCCAGCAGCGAACTAGCGGGGGGGCCCGAGACCCAGTACTTC.

The CDR3 protein is CAWSVTYTEAFF. The DNA of the CDR3 is TGTGCCTGGAGTGTCACATACACTGAAGCTTTCTTT. The V and J genes are TRBV30 and TRBJ1-1; D remains unclear. Trimming cost V 0 bases and J 3 bases, with 5 bases left between them. The CDR3 extends over 12 amino acids. Germline-derived CDR1 and CDR2 are GTSNPN and SVGIG (reference sequence).

This chain links TRBV4-1 with TRBJ1-2; D not certain. The CDR3 is 13 amino acids. CDR1 is MGHRA, CDR2 YSYEKL, per germline. V shed 1 base and J shed 5 bases, with 8 bases lying between them. The CDR3 loop is CASSQVDFYGYTF. In DNA, the CDR3 is TGCGCCAGCAGCCAAGTGGACTTTTATGGCTACACCTTC.

On this clonotype: A much larger clone lies a single base off, so this may be a read error. The rearrangement uses TRBV7-9 and TRBJ2-7; 7 nucleotides align to TRBD2. CDR1 SEHNR and CDR2 FQNEAQ come from the germline V gene (reference sequence). The CDR3 is 17 residues long. V lost 8 bases, J lost 2 bases, and 18 bases stayed unmatched. This CDR3 reads CASGQTLERGLPYEQYF. DNA of the CDR3: TGTGCCAGCGGCCAGACCCTCGAGCGGGGATTACCCTACGAGCAGTACTTC.

This clonotype appeared many times. The chain recombines TRBV24-1 with TRBJ2-2, with 7 bases identical to TRBD1. Losses at the gene ends were 10 bases for V and 5 bases for J; bases not matched to a gene: 6. The V gene's germline CDR1 is KGHDR and CDR2 SFDVKD. CDR3 length equals 13 residues. DNA for the CDR3: TGTGCCACTCTACAGGGGTGGACCGGGGAGCTGTTTTTT. As protein: CATLQGWTGELFF.

The genes are TRBV9 and TRBJ2-7, with 9 bases identical to TRBD1. Germline V gene sequence: CDR1 SGDLS, CDR2 YYNGEE. The trim removed 4 bases at V and 6 bases at J, leaving 8 bases unmatched. This CDR3 region has 14 residues. Written as DNA, the CDR3 is TGTGCCAGCAGCCCCTGGACAGGGGACGTCGAGCAGTACTTC. Its protein is CASSPWTGDVEQYF. Variable domain in full (rest from reference TRBV9 and TRBJ2-7): DSGVTQTPKHLITATGQRVTLRCSPRSGDLSVYWYQQSLDQGLQFLIQYYNGEERAKGNILERFSAQQFPDLHSELNLSSLELGDSALYFCASSPWTGDVEQYFGPGTRLTVT.

A word on this clonotype: Germline and junction disagree at one end, which may indicate a read error. Written as DNA, the CDR3 is TGTGTCAGCAGCCCAAGCTACGAGCAGTACTTC. This codes for CVSSPSYEQYF. This rearrangement joins TRBV28 to TRBJ2-7; D call uncertain. CDR1 MDHEN and CDR2 SYDVKM come from the germline V gene. This CDR3 has 11 residues. Using reference TRBV28 and TRBJ2-7 for the parts outside the CDR3, the full variable domain is DVKVTQSSRYLVKRTGEKVFLECVQDMDHENMFWYRQDPGLGLRLIYFSYDVKMKEKGDIPEGYSVSREKKERFSLILESASTNQTSMYLCVSSPSYEQYFGPGTRLTVT.

Points on this clonotype: The junction differs from germline at one of its ends, possibly a read error. The chain has TRBV20-1 and TRBJ2-7; D is possibly TRBD2 (6 bases). This CDR3 comprises 14 residues. Looked up from germline, CDR1 is DFQATT and CDR2 is SNEGSKA (reference sequence). DNA of the CDR3: TGCAGTGCTAGGGGGTACAAGGAGGGCTACGAACAGTACTTC. Its protein product is CSARGYKEGYEQYF.

Ten or more counts support this clonotype. The chain combines TRBV7-6 with TRBJ2-1; 9 nucleotides match TRBD2. This CDR3 spans 15 amino acids. Germline V gives CDR1 SGHVS, CDR2 FNYEAQ. The ends lost 2 bases at V and 2 bases at J; junction bases unmatched: 1. The CDR3 reads CASSLSSGTYNEQFF. The CDR3 nucleotides read TGTGCCAGCAGCTTATCTAGCGGGACCTACAATGAGCAGTTCTTC. The full variable domain, completed using reference TRBV7-6 and TRBJ2-1, is GAGVSQSPRYKVTKRGQDVALRCDPISGHVSLYWYRQALGQGPEFLTYFNYEAQQDKSGLPNDRFSAERPEGSISTLTIQRTEQRDSAMYRCASSLSSGTYNEQFFGPGTRLTVL.

This clonotype showed up many times. CDR3 in DNA: TGCGCCAGCAGCCGAGCGGGGGGCACAGATACGCAGTATTTT. Translated, it gives CASSRAGGTDTQYF. This sequence joins TRBV5-1 and TRBJ2-3; the match to TRBD2 covers 8 bases. Germline-derived CDR1 and CDR2 are SGHRS and YFSETQ. The CDR3 is 14 amino acids. V lost 4 bases and J lost 1; bases outside the gene matches: 2.

This clonotype was seen a few times. The chain employs TRBV30 and TRBJ2-7, with TRBD1 matching 12 bases. The CDR3 loop spans 14 amino acids. Germline V gives CDR1 GTSNPN, CDR2 SVGIG (reference sequence). The junction had 5 bases not matched to a gene; V was cut back by 4 bases and J by 4 bases. The CDR3 sequence: CAWNPGQGAYEQYF. The DNA for the CDR3 is TGTGCCTGGAACCCGGGACAGGGGGCATACGAGCAGTACTTC.

This rearrangement joins TRBV12-5 to TRBJ2-1; 13 bases fit TRBD2. Germline CDR1 LGHNT, CDR2 FRNRAP. V shed 4 bases, J shed 5 bases, and the junction held 11 bases outside the gene matches. This CDR3 spans 18 amino acids. The CDR3 reads CASGSAIKTSGGNNEQFF. The CDR3 DNA follows: TGTGCTAGTGGTTCCGCCATAAAGACTAGCGGGGGGAACAATGAGCAGTTCTTC.

The CDR3 nucleotides are TGCGCCAGCAGCCAAGATGGTAGCGGCTACAATGAGCAGTTCTTC. It encodes CASSQDGSGYNEQFF. The rearrangement uses TRBV4-3 and TRBJ2-1; perhaps TRBD2 as D (6 bases). Germline loops: CDR1 LGHNA, CDR2 YSLEER. V was cut by 0 bases and J by 3 bases, with 9 bases left in between. The CDR3 is made up of 15 amino acids.